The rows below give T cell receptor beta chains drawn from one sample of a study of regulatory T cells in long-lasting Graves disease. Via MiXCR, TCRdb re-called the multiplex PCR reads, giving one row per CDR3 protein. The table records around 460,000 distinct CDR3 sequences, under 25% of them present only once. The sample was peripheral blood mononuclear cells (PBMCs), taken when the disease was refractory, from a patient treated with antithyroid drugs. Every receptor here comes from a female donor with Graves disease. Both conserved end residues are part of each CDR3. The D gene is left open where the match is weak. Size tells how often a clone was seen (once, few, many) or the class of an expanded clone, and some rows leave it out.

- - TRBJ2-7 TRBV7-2 TGTGCCAGCAGCTCGGCTAGGGTCCTCGGGCAGTACTTC CASSSARVLGQYF
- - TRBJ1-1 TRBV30 TGTGCCTGGATGAACAGCGTCGACACTGAAGCTTTCTTT CAWMNSVDTEAFF
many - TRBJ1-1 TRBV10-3 TGTGCCATCAGTGAACCGGGCCACACTGAAGCTTTCTTT CAISEPGHTEAFF
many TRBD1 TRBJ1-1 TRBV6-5 TGTGCCAGCAGTTCCACAGGGGGCGTAACTGAAGCTTTCTTT CASSSTGGVTEAFF
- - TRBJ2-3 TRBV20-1 TGCAGTGCGGTGGGGGGAGGCACAGATACGCAGTATTTT CSAVGGGTDTQYF
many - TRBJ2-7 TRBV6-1 TGTGCCAGCCCAAAGCCGAATTCCTACGAGCAGTACTTC CASPKPNSYEQYF
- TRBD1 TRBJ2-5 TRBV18 TGTGCCAGCTCACCCAACCCGACAGGGGTGCGGGAGACCCAGTACTTC CASSPNPTGVRETQYF
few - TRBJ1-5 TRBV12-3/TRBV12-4 TGTGCCAGCATCCAAATCAGGGGCCCCCAGCCCCAGCATTTT CASIQIRGPQPQHF
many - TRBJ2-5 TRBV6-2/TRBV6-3 TGTGCCAGCAGATACACCCTAGACATTGAAGAGACCCAGTACTTC CASRYTLDIEETQYF
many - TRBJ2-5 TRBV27 TGTGCCAGCAGTTTATCTGGTCAGACCCAGTACTTC CASSLSGQTQYF
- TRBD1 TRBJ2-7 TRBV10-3 TGTGCCATCAGTCCGGGACAGGGGGCGGGTGAGCAGTACTTC CAISPGQGAGEQYF
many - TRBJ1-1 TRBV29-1 TGCAGCGGCGGATCGGGTGGTTGGAACACTGAAGCTTTCTTT CSGGSGGWNTEAFF
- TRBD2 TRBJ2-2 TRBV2 TGTGCCAGCAGTCAGTGGCGGGGGGGCAACACCGGGGAGCTGTTTTTT CASSQWRGGNTGELFF
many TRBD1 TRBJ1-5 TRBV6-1 TGTGCCAGCTATCCGACAGGGGGTGGTCAGCCCCAGCATTTT CASYPTGGGQPQHF
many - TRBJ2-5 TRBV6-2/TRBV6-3 TGTGCCAGCAGTTACAGAACGCAAGAGACCCAGTACTTC CASSYRTQETQYF
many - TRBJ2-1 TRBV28 TGTGCCAGCAGTTTGCGCCCAGCCTACAATGAGCAGTTCTTC CASSLRPAYNEQFF
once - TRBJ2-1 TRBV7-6 TGTGCCAGCAGCTTAGCGCATAGATATGAGCAGTTCTTC CASSLAHRYEQFF
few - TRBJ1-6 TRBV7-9 TGTGCCAGCAGCTTAGCCCCGGTCGGGGGGAGGAATAATTCACCCCTCCACTTT CASSLAPVGGRNNSPLHF
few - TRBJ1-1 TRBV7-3 TGTGCCAGCAGTGAGGGGGGGGCTGGGAACACTGAAGCTTTCTTT CASSEGGAGNTEAFF
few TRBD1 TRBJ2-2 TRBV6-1 TGTGCCACCCCGGGACAGGGACCCGGGGAGCTGTTTTTT CATPGQGPGELFF
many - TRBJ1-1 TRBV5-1 TGCGCCAGCAGCTTGTCACAGTACACTGAAGCTTTCTTT CASSLSQYTEAFF
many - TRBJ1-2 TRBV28 TGTGCCAGCAGTTTATTCGATCGCACAGCTAACTATGGCTACACCTTC CASSLFDRTANYGYTF
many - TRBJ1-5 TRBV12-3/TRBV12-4 TGTGCCAGCAGTCTCAGTATTAGAAATCAGCCCCAGCATTTT CASSLSIRNQPQHF
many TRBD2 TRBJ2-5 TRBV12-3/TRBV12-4 TGTGCCAGCAGTTTAGCACTGGGACTAGCGGGTGACGACCAAGAGACCCAGTACTTC CASSLALGLAGDDQETQYF
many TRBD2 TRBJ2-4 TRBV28 TGTGCCAGCACCCTTCTAGCGGGAGGAGGAGGCATTCAGTACTTC CASTLLAGGGGIQYF
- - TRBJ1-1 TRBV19 TGTGCCAGTAGTTTTCACAGGGAGAATACTGAAGCTTTCTTT CASSFHRENTEAFF
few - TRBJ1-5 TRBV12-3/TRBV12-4 TGTGCCAGCAGTATAATCGCGCGTATTTGGGGGACTGAAGGTCAGCCCCAGCATTTT CASSIIARIWGTEGQPQHF
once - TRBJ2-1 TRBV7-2 TGTGCCAGCAGCAAGGACTGGAGCTCCTACAATGAGCAGTTCTTC CASSKDWSSYNEQFF
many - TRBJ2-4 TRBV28 TGTGCCAGCAGCTTGGGGGGACTCTCCGCCGCCAAAAACATTCAGTACTTC CASSLGGLSAAKNIQYF
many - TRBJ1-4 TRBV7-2 TGTGCCAGCAGCTTAGAGGCAAATGAAAAACTGTTTTTT CASSLEANEKLFF
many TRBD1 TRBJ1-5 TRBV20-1 TGCAGCGCCGACAGGGGGCCTCCTCAGCCCCAGCATTTT CSADRGPPQPQHF
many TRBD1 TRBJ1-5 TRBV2 TGTGCCAGCAGCGGACAGGGGGCTAGCAATCAGCCCCAGCATTTT CASSGQGASNQPQHF
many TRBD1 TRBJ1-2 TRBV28 TGTGCCAGCTCGCAGGGGGGAGTCTGGTATAGCTACACCTTC CASSQGGVWYSYTF
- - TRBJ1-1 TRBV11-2 TGTGCCAGCAGCGCACTCAGAACCACGAACTGGGTAGGAGCTTTCTTT CASSALRTTNWVGAFF
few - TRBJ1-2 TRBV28 TGTGCCAGCAGAAAACCCCGCGGAACCTATGGCTACACCTTC CASRKPRGTYGYTF
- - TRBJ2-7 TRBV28 TGTGCCAGCAGTTTACCAATCGCGGGTCTCGGCGGGCAGTACTTC CASSLPIAGLGGQYF
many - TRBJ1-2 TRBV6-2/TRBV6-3 TGTGCCAGCAGTTACGCGATTGACCGGACGCAGCCCAACTATGGCTACACCTTC CASSYAIDRTQPNYGYTF
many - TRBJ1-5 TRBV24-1 TGTGCCACCAGTGGCTGGGGTGGAGCAGGGGATAACAATCAGCCCCAGCATTTT CATSGWGGAGDNNQPQHF
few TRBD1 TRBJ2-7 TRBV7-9 TGTGCCAGCAGCCCCCCGACAGGGTCATACTCCTACGAGCAGTACTTC CASSPPTGSYSYEQYF
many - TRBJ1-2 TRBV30 TGTGCCTGGAGCCGACAATCCTATGGCTACACCTTC CAWSRQSYGYTF
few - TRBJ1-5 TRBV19 TGTGCCAGTACCCGAGGACACTCGGGAGGAAATCAGCCCCAGCATTTT CASTRGHSGGNQPQHF
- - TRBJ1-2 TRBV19 TGTGCCAGTAGTATAGGAGGAAGAGCTAGCTATGGCTACACCTTC CASSIGGRASYGYTF
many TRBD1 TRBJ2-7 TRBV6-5 TGTGCCAGCAGTTTCTCCTTGGACAGGTCCACCTACGAGCAGTACTTC CASSFSLDRSTYEQYF
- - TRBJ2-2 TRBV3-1 TGTGCCAGCGAATTCGGGGGGCAGGGCACCGGGGAGCTGTTTTTT CASEFGGQGTGELFF
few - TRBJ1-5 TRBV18 TGTGCCAGCTCACCAGGAGGTCCCGGTGGACCCCAGCATTTT CASSPGGPGGPQHF
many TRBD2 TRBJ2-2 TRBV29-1 TGCAGCGTTTCTAGCGGGAACACCGGGGAGCTGTTTTTT CSVSSGNTGELFF
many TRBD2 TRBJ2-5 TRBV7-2 TGTGCCAGCAGCTTACCACTAGCGGGAGGGCTAGAGGAGACCCAGTACTTC CASSLPLAGGLEETQYF
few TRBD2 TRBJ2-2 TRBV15 TGTGCCACCAGCAGAGATCGGGGACTAGTTGATATGGGGGAGCTGTTTTTT CATSRDRGLVDMGELFF
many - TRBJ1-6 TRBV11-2 TGTGCCAGCAGCCATATAAACCGGGACGACGGTTGGTTACCCCTCCACTTT CASSHINRDDGWLPLHF
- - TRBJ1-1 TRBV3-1 TGTGCCAGCAGCCAGGGAGGTGTTTACACTGAAGCTTTCTTT CASSQGGVYTEAFF
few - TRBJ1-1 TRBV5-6 TGTGCCAGCAGCGTACTGGGACCGCTTGAAGCTTTCTTT CASSVLGPLEAFF
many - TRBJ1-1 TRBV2 TGTGCCAGCAGGGGCGATGAAGCTTTCTTT CASRGDEAFF
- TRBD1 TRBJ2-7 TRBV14 TGTGCCAGCAGCCTTTGGGACAGCACCTACGAGCAGTACTTC CASSLWDSTYEQYF
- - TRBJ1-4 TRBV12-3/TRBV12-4 TGTGCCAGCAGGGACAGAACTAATGAAAAACTGTTTTTT CASRDRTNEKLFF
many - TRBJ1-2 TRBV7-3 TGTGCCAGCAGCCCAAGACAGATTTCTAGATTCGATGGCTACACCTTC CASSPRQISRFDGYTF